This TCR beta chain was sequenced for a study of regulatory T cells in long-lasting Graves disease. Described time point: newly diagnosed GD, antithyroid drugs for less than 3 months. From PBMCs, RNA was extracted and then used to make the TCR library. Building the TCR beta libraries relied on iRepertoire HTBI primers, and CDR3 regions underwent Arm-PCR. Each CDR3 protein gets one entry after TCRdb re-called the multiplex PCR reads with MiXCR. The data show about 430,000 distinct CDR3 sequences, 15% seen once. The V gene's germline CDR1 is PRHDT and CDR2 FYEKMQ (reference sequence). This CDR3 contains 17 residues. The trim removed 4 bases at V and 2 bases at J, leaving 4 bases unmatched. These data were also reused for a study on T cells in Graves' hyperthyroidism and ophthalmopathy.

This chain links TRBV13 with TRBJ2-3; 15 bases fit TRBD2. The source of this sequence is a woman aged 40 to 55 with Graves disease. The sequenced sample was peripheral blood mononuclear cells (PBMCs), obtained at new diagnosis, from a patient treated with antithyroid drugs. CDR3 sequence: CASSWGLAGGVTDTQYF. The CDR3 region has the DNA TGTGCCAGCAGCTGGGGACTAGCGGGAGGAGTCACAGATACGCAGTATTTT.